The present T cell receptor (beta chain) was sequenced within a study of shared clonotypes between healthy human individuals. Study information: Each donor's CD8 memory used one plate, CD8 naive two, each CD4 subset three.

Per germline, CDR1 SGHAT and CDR2 FQNNGV. The CDR3 totals 16 residues. The V segment lost 5 bases and the J segment 1 base; nucleotides outside the gene matches: 9. For every subset, genomic DNA was evenly distributed across several immunoSEQ plates. 200 to 250 ng DNA, about 33,000 T cell genomes, went into each sorted-subset replicate PCR. Assay used: immunoSEQ multiplex PCR; TCRdb lists only in-frame clones, some missing. The table shows around 330,000 clones, with under 80% occurring only once. CD4+ cells underwent separation, giving CD45RA+ naive and CD45RA-negative memory subsets. Material for sequencing was memory CD4+ T cells sorted from blood. Subset specified: CD45RA-negative fraction. The chain recombines TRBV11-2 with TRBJ1-1; the match to TRBD1 covers 8 bases. The receptor was derived from a man aged 25 to 45 in good health. In nucleotides, the CDR3 is TGTGCCAGCAGCCCAAGACACCAGGGGGCGAACACTGAAGCTTTCTTT. Translating it yields CASSPRHQGANTEAFF.